The 8 T cell receptor beta chains presented below share a single source sample, sequenced in a study of blood T cell repertoires in COVID-19. The protocol was immunoSEQ multiplex PCR, while the TCRdb copy is restricted to in-frame clones and leaves out a portion. The profile shows some 320,000 clones, 85% to 95% of them singletons. Specimen: PBMCs or T cells enriched from blood (not recorded which). The receptors originated from a woman in her thirties who had been exposed to COVID-19.

The rearrangement uses TRBV20-1 and TRBJ2-7; D is unclear. CDR1 is DFQATT, CDR2 SNEGSKA, per germline (reference sequence). The CDR3 consists of 15 residues. Trimming removed 3 bases at V and 2 bases at J, with 17 bases between. This CDR3 is CSASLPAVSPYEQYF. The CDR3 DNA reads TGCAGTGCTAGTCTCCCCGCAGTATCCCCCTACGAGCAGTACTTC.

The chain uses TRBV27 and TRBJ2-7; perhaps TRBD2 as D (5 bases). Germline lookup yields CDR1 MNHEY and CDR2 SMNVEV (reference sequence). The CDR3 is 15 amino acids. Trimming removed 3 bases at V and 2 bases at J, with 14 bases between. CDR3: CASSLFRGSPYEQYF. As DNA, the CDR3 is TGTGCCAGCAGTTTGTTCAGAGGGTCGCCCTACGAGCAGTACTTC.

The chain recombines TRBV19 with TRBJ1-1; D remains unclear. V lost 4 bases, J lost 4 bases, and 7 bases lay in between. CDR3 length: 12 amino acids. Germline-derived CDR1 and CDR2 are LNHDA and SQIVND (reference sequence). CDR3 bases: TGTGCCAGTAGTACGCGGGGCACTGAAGCTTTCTTT. As protein: CASSTRGTEAFF.

The V and J genes are TRBV5-6 and TRBJ1-4; D is perhaps TRBD1 (5 bases). The ends were cut back, 3 bases at V and 6 bases at J, with 18 bases in the middle. Germline lookup yields CDR1 SGHDT and CDR2 YYEEEE. The CDR3 covers 16 residues. CDR3 amino acids: CASSSFRGGFDEKLFF. CDR3 coding DNA: TGTGCCAGCAGCTCGTTTCGCGGGGGTTTTGATGAAAAACTGTTTTTT.

This sequence joins TRBV29-1 and TRBJ1-2, with TRBD1 matching over 9 bases. The trim removed 4 bases at V and 8 bases at J, leaving 20 bases unmatched. The germline V gene encodes CDR1 SQVTM and CDR2 ANQGSEA. The CDR3 sequence is 17 residues long. Written as DNA, the CDR3 is TGCAGCGTTGGGGGTACAGGGGGCCGGTCACTTGAGGGCGGCTACACCTTC. Its translation is CSVGGTGGRSLEGGYTF.

J is TRBJ2-3 and V is TRBV18; D unresolved. Germline CDR1 reads KGHSH; CDR2 reads LQKENI. V lost 2 bases, J lost 0 bases, and 9 bases lay in between. The CDR3 sequence is 15 residues long. The chain's CDR3 is CASSPDLYSTDTQYF. The CDR3 region has the DNA TGTGCCAGCTCACCAGACTTATATAGCACAGATACGCAGTATTTT.

This sequence joins TRBV27 and TRBJ2-1, with D maybe TRBD1 (6 bases). Germline V gene sequence: CDR1 MNHEY, CDR2 SMNVEV (reference sequence). This CDR3 comprises 13 residues. V lost 5 bases, J lost 10 bases, and 15 bases lay in between. This CDR3 is CASSIPGAWEQFF. The DNA of the CDR3 is TGTGCCAGCAGTATCCCAGGGGCATGGGAGCAGTTCTTC.

CDR3 loop: CASSPSRQGSLDNEQFF. As DNA, the CDR3 is TGCGCCAGCAGCCCCTCACGACAGGGAAGCCTTGACAATGAGCAGTTCTTC. The chain combines TRBV5-1 with TRBJ2-1; 7 nucleotides align to TRBD1. The CDR3 sequence is 17 residues long. V gave up 4 bases and J gave up 5 bases; unmatched junction bases: 15. CDR1 SGHRS and CDR2 YFSETQ come from the germline V gene.